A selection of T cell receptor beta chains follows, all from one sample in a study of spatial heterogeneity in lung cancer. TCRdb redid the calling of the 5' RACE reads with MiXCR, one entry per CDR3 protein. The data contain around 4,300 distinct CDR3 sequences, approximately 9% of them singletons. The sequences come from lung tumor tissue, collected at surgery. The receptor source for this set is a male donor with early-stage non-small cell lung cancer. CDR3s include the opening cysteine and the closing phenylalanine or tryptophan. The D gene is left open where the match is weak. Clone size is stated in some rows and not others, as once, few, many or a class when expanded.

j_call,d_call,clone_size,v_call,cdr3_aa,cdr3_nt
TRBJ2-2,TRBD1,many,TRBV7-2,CASTKQLGTGGSGELFF,TGTGCCAGCACCAAGCAGTTAGGGACAGGGGGCTCCGGGGAGCTGTTTTTT
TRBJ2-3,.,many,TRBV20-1,CSASLGDTQYF,TGCAGTGCTAGCCTGGGAGATACGCAGTATTTT
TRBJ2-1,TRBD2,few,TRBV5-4,CASSLNSGVRSNEQFF,TGTGCCAGCAGCTTGAATAGCGGGGTGAGAAGCAATGAGCAGTTCTTC
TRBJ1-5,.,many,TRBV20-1,CSAPGRGNQPQHF,TGCAGTGCTCCCGGCAGGGGCAATCAGCCCCAGCATTTT
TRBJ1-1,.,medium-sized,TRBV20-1,CSVPGSNTEAFF,TGCAGTGTACCGGGATCGAACACTGAAGCTTTCTTT
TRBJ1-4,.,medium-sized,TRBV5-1,CASSLGAAGTNEKLFF,TGCGCCAGCAGCTTGGGGGCGGCTGGCACTAATGAAAAACTGTTTTTT
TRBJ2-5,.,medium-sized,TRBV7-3,CASSSGAWETQYF,TGTGCCAGCAGCTCGGGGGCATGGGAGACCCAGTACTTC
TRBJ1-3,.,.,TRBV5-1,CASSLTGDRNTIYF,TGCGCCAGCAGCTTGACAGGTGACCGAAACACCATATATTTT
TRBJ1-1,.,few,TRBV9,CASSVGGMGEAFF,TGTGCCAGCAGCGTCGGAGGGATGGGGGAAGCTTTCTTT
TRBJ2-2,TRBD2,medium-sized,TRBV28,CASSLTGTSGRPSWTGELFF,TGTGCCAGCAGTTTGACAGGGACTAGCGGGAGGCCCTCGTGGACCGGGGAGCTGTTTTTT
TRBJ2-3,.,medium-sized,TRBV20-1,CSEDGTQGDTQYF,TGCAGTGAGGACGGGACTCAGGGAGATACGCAGTATTTT
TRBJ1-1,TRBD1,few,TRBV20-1,CSTKQGAVTEAFF,TGCAGTACGAAACAGGGGGCGGTCACTGAAGCTTTCTTT
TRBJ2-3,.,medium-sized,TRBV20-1,CSARSLGGTDTQYF,TGCAGTGCTCGATCGTTAGGAGGCACAGATACGCAGTATTTT
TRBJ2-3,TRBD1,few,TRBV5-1,CASSLYLGGADTQYF,TGCGCCAGCAGCTTGTATTTAGGGGGCGCAGATACGCAGTATTTT
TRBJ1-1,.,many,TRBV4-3,CASSINFALGNTEAFF,TGCGCCAGCAGCATAAACTTCGCCCTTGGGAACACTGAAGCTTTCTTT
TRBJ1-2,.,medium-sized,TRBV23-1,CASSEILREYTF,TGCGCCAGCAGTGAAATCCTACGGGAGTACACCTTC
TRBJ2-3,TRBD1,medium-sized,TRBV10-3,CAISIQGNTDTQYF,TGTGCCATCAGTATACAGGGGAACACAGATACGCAGTATTTT
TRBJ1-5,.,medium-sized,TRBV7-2,CASSLVGGREEAQHF,TGTGCCAGCAGCTTAGTTGGGGGGCGCGAAGAAGCCCAGCATTTT
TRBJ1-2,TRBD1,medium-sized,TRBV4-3,CASSQDLGGQVKNYGYTF,TGCGCCAGCAGCCAAGATCTAGGGGGACAGGTGAAGAACTATGGCTACACCTTC
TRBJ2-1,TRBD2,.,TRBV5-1,CASSSTSGNEQFF,TGCGCCAGCAGCTCGACTAGCGGGAATGAGCAGTTCTTC
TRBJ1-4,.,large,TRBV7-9,CASSFGTVNEKLFF,TGTGCCAGCAGCTTCGGGACGGTGAATGAAAAACTGTTTTTT
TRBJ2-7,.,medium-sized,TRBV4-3,CASSQGQGVVDEQYF,TGCGCCAGCAGCCAAGGTCAGGGAGTAGTCGACGAGCAGTACTTC
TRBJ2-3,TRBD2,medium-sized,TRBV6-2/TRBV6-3,CASGTSGGRSTDTQYF,TGTGCCAGCGGGACTAGCGGGGGGAGATCCACAGATACGCAGTATTTT
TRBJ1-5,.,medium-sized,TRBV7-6,CASSSSLSGPQHF,TGTGCCAGCAGCTCCTCCCTCTCTGGGCCCCAGCATTTT
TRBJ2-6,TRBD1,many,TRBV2,CASKPRDRDPSGANVLTF,TGTGCCAGCAAACCCCGGGACAGGGACCCATCTGGGGCCAACGTCCTGACTTTC
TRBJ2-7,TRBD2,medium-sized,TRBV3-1,CASSQGVLAGVPEQYF,TGTGCCAGCAGCCAAGGGGTACTAGCGGGAGTACCCGAGCAGTACTTC
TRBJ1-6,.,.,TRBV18,CASSPDNSPLHF,TGTGCCAGCTCACCGGATAATTCACCCCTCCACTTT
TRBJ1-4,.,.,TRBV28,CASSRPGLRSKLFF,TGTGCCAGCAGTAGGCCGGGACTTCGGTCGAAACTGTTTTTT
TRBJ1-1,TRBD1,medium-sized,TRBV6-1,CASSVTGGLNAEAFF,TGTGCCAGCAGTGTCACAGGGGGGCTGAACGCTGAAGCTTTCTTT
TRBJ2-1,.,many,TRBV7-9,CASSLAGGSDEQFF,TGTGCCAGCAGCTTAGCGGGGGGAAGTGATGAGCAGTTCTTC
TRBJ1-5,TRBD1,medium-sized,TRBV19,CASSMGQGFYQPQHF,TGTGCCAGTAGTATGGGACAGGGGTTTTATCAGCCCCAGCATTTT
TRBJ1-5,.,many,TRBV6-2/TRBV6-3,CASRPASYASNQPQHF,TGTGCCAGCCGCCCGGCATCGTACGCTAGCAATCAGCCCCAGCATTTT
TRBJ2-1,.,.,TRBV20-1,CSARSSGRFGEQFF,TGCAGTGCTAGATCCTCGGGCCGGTTTGGGGAGCAGTTCTTC
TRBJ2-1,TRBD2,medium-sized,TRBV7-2,CASSATSGPYNEQFF,TGTGCCAGCAGCGCCACTAGCGGGCCCTACAATGAGCAGTTCTTC
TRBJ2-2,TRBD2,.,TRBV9,CASSVGPLAGGPDTGELFF,TGTGCCAGCAGCGTAGGACCACTAGCGGGAGGGCCCGACACCGGGGAGCTGTTTTTT
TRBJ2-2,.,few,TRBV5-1,CASSLEAVTGELFF,TGCGCCAGCAGCTTGGAGGCGGTTACCGGGGAGCTGTTTTTT
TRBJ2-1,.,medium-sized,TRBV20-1,CSARIVAGHTGTTPYNEQFF,TGCAGTGCTAGGATTGTGGCGGGACATACCGGGACTACTCCCTACAATGAGCAGTTCTTC
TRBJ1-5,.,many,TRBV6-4,CASSAAVSNQPQHF,TGTGCCAGCAGTGCTGCCGTTAGCAATCAGCCCCAGCATTTT
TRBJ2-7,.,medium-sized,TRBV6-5,CASSRQGTSNEQYF,TGTGCCAGCAGTCGACAGGGGACTAGTAACGAGCAGTACTTC
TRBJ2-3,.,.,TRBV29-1,CSVESALFQGTDTQYF,TGCAGCGTTGAATCCGCTCTATTTCAGGGCACAGATACGCAGTATTTT
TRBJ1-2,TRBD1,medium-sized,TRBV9,CASSVGDRLSGYTF,TGTGCCAGCAGCGTAGGGGACAGACTAAGTGGCTACACCTTC
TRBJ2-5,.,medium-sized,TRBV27,CASSLNTRVETQYF,TGTGCCAGCAGTTTAAACACCAGGGTGGAGACCCAGTACTTC
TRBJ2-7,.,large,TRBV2,CASTEQDSYEQYF,TGTGCCAGCACGGAACAGGACAGCTACGAGCAGTACTTC
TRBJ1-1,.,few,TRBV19,CASSIYLDGTEAFF,TGTGCCAGTAGTATCTACCTCGATGGCACTGAAGCTTTCTTT
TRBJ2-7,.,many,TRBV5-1,CASSFGYRADEQYF,TGCGCCAGCAGCTTCGGGTACAGGGCGGACGAGCAGTACTTC
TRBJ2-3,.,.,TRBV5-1,CASSLAEYSTDTQYF,TGCGCCAGCAGCTTGGCGGAGTACAGCACAGATACGCAGTATTTT
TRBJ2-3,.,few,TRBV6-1,CASSEGGGGGTDTQYF,TGTGCCAGCAGTGAAGGTGGAGGAGGGGGCACAGATACGCAGTATTTT
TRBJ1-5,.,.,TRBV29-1,CSVGWGGSNQPQHF,TGCAGCGTTGGGTGGGGGGGAAGCAATCAGCCCCAGCATTTT
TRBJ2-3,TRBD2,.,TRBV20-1,CSAGWGGVSTDTQYF,TGCAGTGCTGGATGGGGGGGGGTATCCACAGATACGCAGTATTTT
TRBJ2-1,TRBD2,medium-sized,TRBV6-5,CASSYNSAGRFNEQFF,TGTGCCAGCAGTTACAATTCAGCGGGGAGATTCAATGAGCAGTTCTTC
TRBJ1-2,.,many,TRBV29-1,CSVGSQGYTF,TGCAGCGTCGGATCACAGGGCTACACCTTC
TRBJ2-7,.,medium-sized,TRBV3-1,CASSQGGRGYEQYF,TGTGCCAGCAGCCAAGGCGGTAGAGGGTACGAGCAGTACTTC
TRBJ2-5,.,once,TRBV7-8,CASSSSDYLETQYF,TGTGCCAGCAGCTCCAGCGACTATTTAGAGACCCAGTACTTC
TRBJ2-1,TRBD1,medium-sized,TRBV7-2,CASSPRWGQGAGNEQFF,TGTGCCAGCAGCCCACGTTGGGGGCAGGGGGCGGGGAATGAGCAGTTCTTC
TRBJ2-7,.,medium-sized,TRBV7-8,CASSPPTLTREQYF,TGTGCCAGCAGCCCGCCGACATTGACCCGCGAGCAGTACTTC
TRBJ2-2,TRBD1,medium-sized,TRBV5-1,CASRPGQPNTGELFF,TGCGCCAGCAGACCGGGACAGCCAAACACCGGGGAGCTGTTTTTT
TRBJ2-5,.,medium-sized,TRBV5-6,CASSLARTNQETQYF,TGTGCCAGCAGCTTGGCCCGGACTAACCAAGAGACCCAGTACTTC